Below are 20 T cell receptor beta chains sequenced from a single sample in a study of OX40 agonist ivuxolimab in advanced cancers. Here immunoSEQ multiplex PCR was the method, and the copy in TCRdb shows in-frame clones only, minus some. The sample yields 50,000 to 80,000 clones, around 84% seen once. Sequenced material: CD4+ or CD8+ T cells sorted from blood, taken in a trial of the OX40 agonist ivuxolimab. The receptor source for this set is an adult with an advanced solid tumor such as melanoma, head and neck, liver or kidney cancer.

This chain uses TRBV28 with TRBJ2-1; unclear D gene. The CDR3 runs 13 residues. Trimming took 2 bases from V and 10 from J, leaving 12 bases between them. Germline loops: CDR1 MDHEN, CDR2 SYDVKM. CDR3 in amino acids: CASSLGTTGEQFF. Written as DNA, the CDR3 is TGTGCCAGCAGTTTAGGCACGACTGGAGAGCAGTTCTTC.

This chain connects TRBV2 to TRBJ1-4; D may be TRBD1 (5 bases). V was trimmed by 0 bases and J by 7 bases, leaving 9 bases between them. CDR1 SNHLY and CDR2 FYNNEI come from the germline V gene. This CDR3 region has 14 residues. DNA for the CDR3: TGTGCCAGCAGTGAAGCGTGGGGGAGTGAAAAACTGTTTTTT. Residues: CASSEAWGSEKLFF.

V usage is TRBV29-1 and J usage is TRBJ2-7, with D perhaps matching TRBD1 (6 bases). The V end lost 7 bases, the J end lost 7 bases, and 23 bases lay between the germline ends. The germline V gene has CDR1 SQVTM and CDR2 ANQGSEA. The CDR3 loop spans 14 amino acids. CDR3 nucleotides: TGCAGCGCAACGATGGGGGCTCGCAGGAGGGAGCAGTACTTC. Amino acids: CSATMGARRREQYF.

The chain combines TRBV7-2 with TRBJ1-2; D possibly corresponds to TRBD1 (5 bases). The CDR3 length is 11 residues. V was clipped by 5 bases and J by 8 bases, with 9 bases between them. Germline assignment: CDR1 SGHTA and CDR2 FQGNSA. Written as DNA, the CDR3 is TGTGCCAGCAGCCCCTGGGGGGGCTACACCTTC. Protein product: CASSPWGGYTF. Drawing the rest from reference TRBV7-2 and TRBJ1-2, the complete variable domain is GAGVSQSPSNKVTEKGKDVELRCDPISGHTALYWYRQSLGQGLEFLIYFQGNSAPDKSGLPSDRFSAERTGGSVSTLTIQRTQQEDSAVYLCASSPWGGYTFGSGTRLTVV.

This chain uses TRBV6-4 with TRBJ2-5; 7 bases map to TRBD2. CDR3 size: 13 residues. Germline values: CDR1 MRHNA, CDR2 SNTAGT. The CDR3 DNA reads TGTTCGAGGGTGTGGGTAGCGGGAGAGACCCAGTACTTC. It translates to CSRVWVAGETQYF.

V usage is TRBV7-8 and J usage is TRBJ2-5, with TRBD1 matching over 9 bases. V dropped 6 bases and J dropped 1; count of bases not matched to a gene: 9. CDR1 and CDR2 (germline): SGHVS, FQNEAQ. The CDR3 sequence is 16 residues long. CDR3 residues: CASSSGTGLFQETQYF. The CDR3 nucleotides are TGTGCCAGCAGTTCAGGGACAGGGCTTTTCCAAGAGACCCAGTACTTC.

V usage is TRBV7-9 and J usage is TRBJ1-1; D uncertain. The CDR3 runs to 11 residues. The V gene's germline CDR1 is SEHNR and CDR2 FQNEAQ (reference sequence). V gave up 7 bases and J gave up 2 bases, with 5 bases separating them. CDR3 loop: CASTPNTEAFF. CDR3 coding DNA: TGTGCCAGCACCCCCAACACTGAAGCTTTCTTT.

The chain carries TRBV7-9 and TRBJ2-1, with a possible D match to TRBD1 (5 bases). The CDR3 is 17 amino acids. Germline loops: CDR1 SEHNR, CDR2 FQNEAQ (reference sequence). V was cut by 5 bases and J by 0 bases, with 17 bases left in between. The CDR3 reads CASSTGAGSPSYNEQFF. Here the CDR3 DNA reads TGTGCCAGCAGCACAGGAGCCGGGTCCCCCTCCTACAATGAGCAGTTCTTC.

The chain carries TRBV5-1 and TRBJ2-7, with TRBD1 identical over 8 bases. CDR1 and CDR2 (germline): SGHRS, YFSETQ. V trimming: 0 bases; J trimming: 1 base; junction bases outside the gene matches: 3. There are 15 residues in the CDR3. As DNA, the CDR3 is TGCGCCAGCAGCTTGGCCGGACAGGGTTCCTACGAGCAGTACTTC. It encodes CASSLAGQGSYEQYF.

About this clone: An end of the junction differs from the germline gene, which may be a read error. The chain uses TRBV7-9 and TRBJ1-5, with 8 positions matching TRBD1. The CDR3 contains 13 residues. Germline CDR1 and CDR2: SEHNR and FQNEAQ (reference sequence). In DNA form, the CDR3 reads TGCGCCAGCAGCCAGACAGGGGAACAGCCCCAGCATTTT. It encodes CASSQTGEQPQHF.

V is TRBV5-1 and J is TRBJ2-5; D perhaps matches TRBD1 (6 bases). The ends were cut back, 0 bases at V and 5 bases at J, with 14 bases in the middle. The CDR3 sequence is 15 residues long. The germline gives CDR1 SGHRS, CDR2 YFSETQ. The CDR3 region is CASSLARGVGETQYF. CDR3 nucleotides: TGCGCCAGCAGCTTGGCCAGGGGCGTTGGGGAGACCCAGTACTTC. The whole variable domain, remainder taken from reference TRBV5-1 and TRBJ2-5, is KAGVTQTPRYLIKTRGQQVTLSCSPISGHRSVSWYQQTPGQGLQFLFEYFSETQRNKGNFPGRFSGRQFSNSRSEMNVSTLELGDSALYLCASSLARGVGETQYFGPGTRLLVL.

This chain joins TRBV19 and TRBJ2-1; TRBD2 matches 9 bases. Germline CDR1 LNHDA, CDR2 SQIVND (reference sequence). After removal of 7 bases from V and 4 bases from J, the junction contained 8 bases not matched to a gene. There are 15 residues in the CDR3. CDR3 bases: TGTGCCAGTACCCCGACTAGCGGAGCGTACAATGAGCAGTTCTTC. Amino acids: CASTPTSGAYNEQFF.

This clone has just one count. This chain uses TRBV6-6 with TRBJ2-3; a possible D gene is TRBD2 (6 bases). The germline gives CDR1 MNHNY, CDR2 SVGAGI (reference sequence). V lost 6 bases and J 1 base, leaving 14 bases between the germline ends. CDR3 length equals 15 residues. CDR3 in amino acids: CASSDEGLRTDTQYF. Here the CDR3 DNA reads TGTGCCAGCAGCGATGAGGGACTCCGCACAGATACGCAGTATTTT.

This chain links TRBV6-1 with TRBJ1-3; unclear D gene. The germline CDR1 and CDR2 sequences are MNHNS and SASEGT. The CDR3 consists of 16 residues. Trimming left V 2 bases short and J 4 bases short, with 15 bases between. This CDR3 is CASSERAWPGGNTIYF. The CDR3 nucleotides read TGTGCCAGCAGTGAAAGGGCTTGGCCGGGCGGAAACACCATATATTTT.

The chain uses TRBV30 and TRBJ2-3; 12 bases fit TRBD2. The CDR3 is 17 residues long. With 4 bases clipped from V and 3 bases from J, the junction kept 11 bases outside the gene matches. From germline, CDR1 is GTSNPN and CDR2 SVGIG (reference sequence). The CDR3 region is CAWTELAGGGRTDTQYF. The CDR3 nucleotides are TGTGCCTGGACGGAACTAGCGGGAGGAGGGAGGACAGATACGCAGTATTTT.

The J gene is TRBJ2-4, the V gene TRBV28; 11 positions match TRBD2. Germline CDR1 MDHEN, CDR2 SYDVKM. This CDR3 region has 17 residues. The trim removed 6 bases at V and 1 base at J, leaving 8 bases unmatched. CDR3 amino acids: CASRSTSGRRAKNIQYF. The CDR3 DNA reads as TGTGCCAGCAGGTCCACTAGCGGGAGAAGGGCCAAAAACATTCAGTACTTC.

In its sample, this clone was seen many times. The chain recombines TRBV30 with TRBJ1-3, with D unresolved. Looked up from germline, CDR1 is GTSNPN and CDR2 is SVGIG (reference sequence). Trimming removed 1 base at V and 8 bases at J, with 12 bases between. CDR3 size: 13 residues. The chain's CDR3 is CAWSGGPWDTIYF. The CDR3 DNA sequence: TGTGCCTGGAGTGGAGGACCTTGGGACACCATATATTTT. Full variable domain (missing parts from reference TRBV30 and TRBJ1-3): SQTIHQWPATLVQPVGSPLSLECTVEGTSNPNLYWYRQAAGRGLQLLFYSVGIGQISSEVPQNLSASRPQDRQFILSSKKLLLSDSGFYLCAWSGGPWDTIYFGEGSWLTVV.

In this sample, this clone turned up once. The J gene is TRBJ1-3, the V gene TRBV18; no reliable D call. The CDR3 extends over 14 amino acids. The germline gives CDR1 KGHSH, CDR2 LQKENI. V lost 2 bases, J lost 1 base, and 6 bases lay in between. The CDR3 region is CASSPTDSGNTIYF. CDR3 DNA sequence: TGTGCCAGCTCACCAACAGATTCTGGAAACACCATATATTTT. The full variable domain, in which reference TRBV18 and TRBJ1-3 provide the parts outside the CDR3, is NAGVMQNPRHLVRRRGQEARLRCSPMKGHSHVYWYRQLPEEGLKFMVYLQKENIIDESGMPKERFSAEFPKEGPSILRIQQVVRGDSAAYFCASSPTDSGNTIYFGEGSWLTVV.

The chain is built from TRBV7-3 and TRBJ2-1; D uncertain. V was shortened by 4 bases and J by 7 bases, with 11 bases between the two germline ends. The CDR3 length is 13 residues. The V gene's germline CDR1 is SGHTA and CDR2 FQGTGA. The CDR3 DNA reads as TGTGCCAGCAGCTCCGGTCCGGCAAATGAGCAGTTCTTC. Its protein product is CASSSGPANEQFF.

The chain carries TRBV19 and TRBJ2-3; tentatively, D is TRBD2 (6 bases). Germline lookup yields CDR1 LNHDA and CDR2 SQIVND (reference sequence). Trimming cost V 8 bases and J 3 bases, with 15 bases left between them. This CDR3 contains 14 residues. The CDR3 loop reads CASLASWGTDTQYF. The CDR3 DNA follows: TGTGCCAGTCTAGCGTCCTGGGGGACAGATACGCAGTATTTT.